Detailed here is one TCR beta chain. This record comes from a study of T cell clonotyping in hematopoietic cell transplantation. The table came from immunoSEQ multiplex PCR; TCRdb's copy has only in-frame clones and leaves some out. The sample comprises about 1,200 clones, about half of which are singletons, and around 25% rests with the top ten. This receptor was obtained from a male patient aged 45-60 years who had an allogeneic stem cell transplant from an unrelated donor, so T cells may come from the graft donor. Some clones in this sample may be carry-over from other donors' samples. The source material was PBMCs, sampled 180 days after allogeneic stem cell transplant.

CDR3: CAWIGDTEAFF. In DNA form, the CDR3 reads TGTGCCTGGATCGGGGACACTGAAGCTTTCTTT. The genes are TRBV30 and TRBJ1-1, with no clear D. The length of the CDR3 is 11 residues. V shed 4 bases and J shed 3 bases, with 6 bases lying between them. The germline gives CDR1 GTSNPN, CDR2 SVGIG (reference sequence).